The clone carrying this T cell receptor beta chain has only a few counts. Trimming cost V 2 bases and J 8 bases; bases outside gene matches: 11. This CDR3 has 16 amino acids. Germline values: CDR1 MNHEY, CDR2 SMNVEV (reference sequence). This record comes from a study of response to subunit inactivated influenza vaccine. TCRdb reprocessed the RT-PCR reads via MiXCR and lists one record per CDR3 protein. The table lists about 700,000 distinct CDR3 sequences, approximately 15% of them singletons. This sequence joins TRBV27 and TRBJ2-4; 8 bases match TRBD2. This material consisted of PBMCs from blood, taken roughly 2 weeks before vaccination. This clonotype originated in a man over 45 who received an inactivated influenza vaccine. CDR3 region: CASSLTLTSVEDIQYF. The DNA of the CDR3 is TGTGCCAGCAGTTTAACCTTGACTAGCGTTGAGGACATTCAGTACTTC.